A selection of T cell receptor beta chains follows, all from one sample in a study of T cell responses to AZD1222 COVID-19 vaccine. Produced via immunoSEQ multiplex PCR; TCRdb's table is partial and in-frame only. The sample yields some 150,000 clones, 70% to 90% seen once. The input for sequencing was peripheral blood, taken after recovery from COVID-19. Receptors originate from an adult who had recovered from COVID-19. The CDR3 runs from the conserved cysteine through the conserved F or W. A D gene is named only where the DNA matches it firmly. The size field is filled for only some rows; it gives once, few, many or a size class.

>TRBD1|.|TRBV6-5|TRBJ2-1
TGTGCCAGCAGCCGGGACAGGGGATGGAGTGAGCAGTTCTTC
CASSRDRGWSEQFF
>.|.|TRBV4-2|TRBJ1-5
TGTGCCAGCAGCCAAGATTGGTCGGCAGGGGTTCCGCCCCAGCATTTT
CASSQDWSAGVPPQHF
>TRBD1|.|TRBV29-1|TRBJ2-7
TGCAGCTGCGGACAGGGTAGGGACTACGAGCAGTACTTC
CSCGQGRDYEQYF
>TRBD2|.|TRBV9|TRBJ2-1
TGTGCCAGCAGCGTAGTCGGGAGGCCCAGCTCCTACAATGAGCAGTTCTTC
CASSVVGRPSSYNEQFF
>TRBD2|.|TRBV3-1/TRBV3-2|TRBJ2-7
TGTGCCAGCAGCCAACTAGCGGGAGTGGACGAGCAGTACTTC
CASSQLAGVDEQYF
>TRBD2|.|TRBV15|TRBJ2-7
TGTGCCACCAGCGTAGGGACTAGCTACGAGCAGTACTTC
CATSVGTSYEQYF
>.|once|TRBV2|TRBJ1-5
TGTGCCAGCAGTGAGGGAACGATTAGCAATCAGCCCCAGCATTTT
CASSEGTISNQPQHF
>.|few|TRBV28|TRBJ1-1
TGTGCCAGCAGCCCATTGAACACTGAAGCTTTCTTT
CASSPLNTEAFF
>.|.|TRBV7-2|TRBJ1-1
TGTGCCAGCAGCTTAGCCTCCGGGGTCAAGAACACTGAAGCTTTCTTT
CASSLASGVKNTEAFF
>TRBD2|.|TRBV5-1|TRBJ2-7
TGCGCCAGCAGCCAAGGGACTAGCGGGGGGTACGAGCAGTACTTC
CASSQGTSGGYEQYF
>.|.|TRBV3-1/TRBV3-2|TRBJ1-2
TGTGCCAGCAGCCAAGATTACACCAATGAGGGCTACACCTTC
CASSQDYTNEGYTF
>.|.|TRBV5-1|TRBJ2-7
TGCGCCAGCAGCCGAGCCCAGGGGTCCTACGAGCAGTACTTC
CASSRAQGSYEQYF
>TRBD1|.|TRBV3-1/TRBV3-2|TRBJ1-4
TGTGCCAGCAGCCCCAACAGGGGGAACAATGAAAAACTGTTTTTT
CASSPNRGNNEKLFF
>TRBD1|.|TRBV10-3|TRBJ1-6
TGTGCCGGCCGACAGGGGGCTCATAATTCACCCCTCCACTTT
CAGRQGAHNSPLHF
>TRBD1|.|TRBV9|TRBJ1-1
TGTGCCAGCAGCGCCCGACAGGGCGCTGAAGCTTTCTTT
CASSARQGAEAFF
>.|.|TRBV7-2|TRBJ2-7
TGTGCCAGCAGCTTAGTGTCGGGGACACGGTGGGACGAGCAGTACTTC
CASSLVSGTRWDEQYF
>.|.|TRBV6-2/TRBV6-3|TRBJ1-5
TGTGCCAGCAGTTACTATGGGGTTTATCAGCCCCAGCATTTT
CASSYYGVYQPQHF
>TRBD2|.|TRBV9|TRBJ2-3
TGTGCCAGCAGCGTAGAAGGCGGGAGCCCAGATACGCAGTATTTT
CASSVEGGSPDTQYF
>.|.|TRBV19|TRBJ1-2
TGTGCCAGTAGCCGGGGGGCTCCGAACTATGGCTACACCTTC
CASSRGAPNYGYTF
>.|once|TRBV7-9|TRBJ1-6
TGTGCCAGCAGCTTCCGGGACTTTAATTCACCCCTCCACTTT
CASSFRDFNSPLHF
>.|once|TRBV19|TRBJ1-4
TGTGCCAGTAGTATAGACGGGTTTTCGGGGTATGAAAAACTGTTTTTT
CASSIDGFSGYEKLFF
>.|.|TRBV20-1|TRBJ1-1
TGCAGTGCTAGTGTGACCCGGGGCGCTGAAGCTTTCTTT
CSASVTRGAEAFF
>.|.|TRBV19|TRBJ2-1
TGTGCCAGTAGTTCCCTGGAGGGGATAAGGCATGAGCAGTTCTTC
CASSSLEGIRHEQFF
>TRBD1|.|TRBV4-3|TRBJ2-2
TGCGCCAGCAGCCCTCAGGGGGCTTCGTACACCGGGGAGCTGTTTTTT
CASSPQGASYTGELFF
>.|once|TRBV11-2|TRBJ2-7
TGTGCCAGCAGCTTATTGCGCGGCGAGCAGTACTTC
CASSLLRGEQYF
>.|few|TRBV5-1|TRBJ2-7
TGCGCCAGCAGCTTGGGAGAGGGGGCCTACGAGCAGTACTTC
CASSLGEGAYEQYF
>TRBD1|.|TRBV4-1|TRBJ1-4
TGCGCCAGCAGCCCTGCCGGGACAGGGAATGAAAAACTGTTTTTT
CASSPAGTGNEKLFF
>.|.|TRBV7-2|TRBJ1-1
TGTGCCAGCGTCAGGACAGCCTACACTGAAGCTTTCTTT
CASVRTAYTEAFF
>.|once|TRBV18|TRBJ1-1
TGTGCCAGCTCACCATCGTTGGGAGTGAACACTGAAGCTTTCTTT
CASSPSLGVNTEAFF
>.|few|TRBV3-1/TRBV3-2|TRBJ1-1
TGTGCCAGCAGCCGCTATCCCGGGGACACACAAGCTTTCTTT
CASSRYPGDTQAFF
>.|.|TRBV5-1|TRBJ2-7
TGCGCCAGCAGCTTGGTGGGACGGGACTCCTACGAGCAGTACTTC
CASSLVGRDSYEQYF
>TRBD1|.|TRBV18|TRBJ1-2
TGTGCCAGCTCATCACCGATGACAGGGGATGGCTACACCTTC
CASSSPMTGDGYTF
>TRBD2|.|TRBV5-1|TRBJ2-7
TGCGCCAGCAGCTCCGTGGGGGGGTTCGACGAGCAGTACTTC
CASSSVGGFDEQYF